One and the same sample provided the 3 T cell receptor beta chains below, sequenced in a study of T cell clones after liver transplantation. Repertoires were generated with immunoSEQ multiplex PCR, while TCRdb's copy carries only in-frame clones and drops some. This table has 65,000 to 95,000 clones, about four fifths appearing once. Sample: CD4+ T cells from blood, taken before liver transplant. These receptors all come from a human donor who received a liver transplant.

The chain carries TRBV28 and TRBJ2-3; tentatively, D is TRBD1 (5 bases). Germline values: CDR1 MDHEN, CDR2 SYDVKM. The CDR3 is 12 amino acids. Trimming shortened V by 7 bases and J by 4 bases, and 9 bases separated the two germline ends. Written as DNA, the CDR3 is TGTGCCAGCAACGGCAGGGCAGATACGCAGTATTTT. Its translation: CASNGRADTQYF.

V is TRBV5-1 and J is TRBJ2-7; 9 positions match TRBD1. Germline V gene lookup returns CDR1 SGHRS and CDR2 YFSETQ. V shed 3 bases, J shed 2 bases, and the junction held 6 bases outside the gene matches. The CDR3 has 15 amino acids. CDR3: CASSSTGGTAYEQYF. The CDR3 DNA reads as TGCGCCAGCAGCTCTACAGGGGGCACTGCCTACGAGCAGTACTTC.

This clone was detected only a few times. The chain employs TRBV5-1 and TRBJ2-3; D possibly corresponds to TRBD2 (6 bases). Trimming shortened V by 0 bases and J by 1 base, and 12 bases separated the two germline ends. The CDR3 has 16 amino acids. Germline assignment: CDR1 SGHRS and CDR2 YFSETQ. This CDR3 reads CASSLGRSSGTDTQYF. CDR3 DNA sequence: TGCGCCAGCAGCTTGGGAAGATCTAGCGGCACAGATACGCAGTATTTT.